Each of the 24 T cell receptor beta chains below was sequenced from the same sample in a study of cytomegalovirus exposure and HLA in healthy donors. The primer mix had 60 Vbeta and 13 Jbeta primers. This table comes from immunoSEQ multiplex PCR, and its TCRdb copy is limited to in-frame clones, with some not included. This sample carries under 200,000 clones, around 80% of them seen once, and the ten largest clones take approximately 1.4%. The sample consisted of PBMCs. The receptors were gathered from a girl aged 10-17 years in good health and CMV-seropositive.

This clone was seen only a few times. The chain couples TRBV5-4 to TRBJ1-4; 8 bases line up with TRBD1. The ends lost 1 base at V and 0 bases at J; junction bases unmatched: 8. CDR1 is SGHNT and CDR2 is YYREEE in the germline V gene (reference sequence). The CDR3 is 18 amino acids. In nucleotides, the CDR3 is TGTGCCAGCAGCTTGAGGATCGGACAGGGCGCAACTAATGAAAAACTGTTTTTT. Amino acid sequence: CASSLRIGQGATNEKLFF.

The chain links TRBV5-6 to TRBJ2-5; the D is unclear. The germline gives CDR1 SGHDT, CDR2 YYEEEE. The CDR3 sequence is 13 residues long. V gave up 3 bases and J gave up 5 bases, with 11 bases separating them. The chain's CDR3 is CASSSTASETQYF. The CDR3 DNA sequence: TGTGCCAGCAGCTCTACAGCATCGGAGACCCAGTACTTC.

This clone appeared a single time. The chain has TRBV29-1 and TRBJ1-2; tentatively, D is TRBD1 (6 bases). This CDR3 has 13 residues. Germline V CDR1 and CDR2: SQVTM, ANQGSEA. Between the trimmed V and J ends, which lost 8 bases and 3 bases, there was a span of 16 bases. CDR3 region: CSYTRGLDYGYTF. CDR3 nucleotides: TGCAGCTATACTAGGGGGTTGGACTATGGCTACACCTTC. The entire variable domain, with the rest obtained from reference TRBV29-1 and TRBJ1-2, is as follows: SAVISQKPSRDICQRGTSLTIQCQVDSQVTMMFWYRQQPGQSLTLIATANQGSEATYESGFVIDKFPISRPNLTFSTLTVSNMSPEDSSIYLCSYTRGLDYGYTFGSGTRLTVV.

The chain combines TRBV27 with TRBJ1-1; perhaps TRBD1 as D (5 bases). The V end was cut by 5 bases, the J end by 1 base, with 8 bases between. The CDR3 extends over 13 amino acids. Per germline, CDR1 MNHEY and CDR2 SMNVEV (reference sequence). The CDR3 spells CASSPTGNTEAFF. The CDR3 DNA follows: TGTGCCAGCAGTCCTACAGGGAACACTGAAGCTTTCTTT.

The CDR3: CASSYAGLETQYF. For the CDR3, the DNA is TGTGCCAGCTCATATGCGGGGCTAGAGACCCAGTACTTC. The chain recombines TRBV18 with TRBJ2-5; D may be TRBD2 (6 bases). V lost 5 bases to trimming and J lost 4 bases, with 11 bases between them. Germline V gene lookup returns CDR1 KGHSH and CDR2 LQKENI. This CDR3 region has 13 residues.

This clone occurred once. The chain uses TRBV19 and TRBJ2-2; 7 bases are a match to TRBD2. CDR3 length equals 14 residues. The V segment lost 1 base and the J segment 4 bases; nucleotides outside the gene matches: 0. CDR1 LNHDA and CDR2 SQIVND come from the germline V gene (reference sequence). The CDR3, as DNA: TGTGCCAGTAGTATAGCGGGAGGCACCGGGGAGCTGTTTTTT. Protein: CASSIAGGTGELFF.

The V call is TRBV2, the J call TRBJ2-2; the D gene is possibly TRBD1 (6 bases). The V end lost 7 bases, the J end lost 4 bases, and 13 bases lay between the germline ends. Germline CDR1 reads SNHLY; CDR2 reads FYNNEI. The CDR3 has 14 amino acids. The CDR3 DNA reads TGTGCCAGCAATCGCAGGGGAGCCACCGGGGAGCTGTTTTTT. Encoded protein: CASNRRGATGELFF.

This chain uses TRBV7-3 with TRBJ1-5; D call uncertain. The CDR3 totals 14 residues. Germline lookup yields CDR1 SGHTA and CDR2 FQGTGA. V lost 4 bases and J 7 bases, leaving 14 bases between the germline ends. In DNA form, the CDR3 reads TGTGCCAGCAGCTCTAAAAGGCGGATGCAGCCCCAGCATTTT. It translates to CASSSKRRMQPQHF.

J is TRBJ1-3 and V is TRBV6-1; D possibly corresponds to TRBD1 (6 bases). The CDR3 length is 15 residues. Germline-derived CDR1 and CDR2 are MNHNS and SASEGT. Trimming removed 1 base at V and 0 bases at J, with 7 bases between. The CDR3: CASSEGGGSGNTIYF. The CDR3 DNA follows: TGTGCCAGCAGTGAAGGAGGGGGCTCTGGAAACACCATATATTTT.

The genes are TRBV7-3 and TRBJ1-5; D not certain. This CDR3 contains 13 residues. From germline, CDR1 is SGHTA and CDR2 FQGTGA. Trimming stripped 3 bases from V and 7 bases from J, with 10 bases between. DNA of the CDR3: TGTGCCAGCAGCTTGGAGGGCAGCCAGCCCCAGCATTTT. This sequence encodes CASSLEGSQPQHF. The full variable domain, rest sourced from reference TRBV7-3 and TRBJ1-5, is GAGVSQTPSNKVTEKGKYVELRCDPISGHTALYWYRQSLGQGPEFLIYFQGTGAADDSGLPNDRFFAVRPEGSVSTLKIQRTERGDSAVYLCASSLEGSQPQHFGDGTRLSIL.

This chain links TRBV6-6 with TRBJ2-7; TRBD2 agrees at 11 bases. This CDR3 is built from 16 residues. Germline CDR1 is MNHNY and CDR2 is SVGAGI (reference sequence). V gave up 0 bases and J gave up 0 bases; unmatched junction bases: 1. Here the CDR3 DNA reads TGTGCCAGCAGTTACTCTAGCGGGGGGGCCTCCTACGAGCAGTACTTC. Its translation: CASSYSSGGASYEQYF.

This chain joins TRBV5-4 and TRBJ2-7; maybe TRBD2 (5 bases). Trimming took 3 bases from V and 5 from J, leaving 12 bases between them. The CDR3 has 13 residues. Germline V gene sequence: CDR1 SGHNT, CDR2 YYREEE (reference sequence). As DNA, the CDR3 is TGTGCCAGCAGCTCTTTTTTCGGGGACGAGCAGTACTTC. This translates into CASSSFFGDEQYF.

This clone is a singleton in its sample. The chain carries TRBV11-3 and TRBJ2-3; 7 bases fit TRBD2. The CDR3 covers 14 residues. V was clipped by 5 bases and J by 2 bases; unmatched bases: 4. CDR1 SGHNT and CDR2 YENEEA come from the germline V gene. CDR3 bases: TGTGCCAGCAGCCACGGGGGGTACACAGATACGCAGTATTTT. Translation gives CASSHGGYTDTQYF.

In DNA, the CDR3 is TGTGCCAGCAGCTGGGGCATCCAAGAGACCCAGTACTTC. Translation gives CASSWGIQETQYF. The chain is built from TRBV7-8 and TRBJ2-5, with a tentative D call TRBD1 (5 bases). The CDR3 totals 13 residues. CDR1 is SGHVS and CDR2 is FQNEAQ in the germline V gene. Trimming pared 4 bases from V and 1 base from J, leaving 7 bases between.

The rearrangement uses TRBV11-2 and TRBJ1-1; 8 bases align to TRBD1. Germline V gene sequence: CDR1 SGHAT, CDR2 FQNNGV. The CDR3 contains 16 residues. The ends lost 5 bases at V and 5 bases at J; junction bases unmatched: 13. Here the CDR3 reads CASSLGQGGRETEAFF. Here the CDR3 DNA reads TGTGCCAGCAGCCTAGGACAGGGTGGGCGAGAAACTGAAGCTTTCTTT. The whole variable domain, remainder taken from reference TRBV11-2 and TRBJ1-1, is EAGVAQSPRYKIIEKRQSVAFWCNPISGHATLYWYQQILGQGPKLLIQFQNNGVVDDSQLPKDRFSAERLKGVDSTLKIQPAKLEDSAVYLCASSLGQGGRETEAFFGQGTRLTVV.

This chain joins TRBV27 and TRBJ1-6, with D unresolved. CDR3 length: 14 residues. CDR1 and CDR2 (germline): MNHEY, SMNVEV (reference sequence). V was clipped by 5 bases and J by 9 bases, with 14 bases between them. The CDR3 nucleotides read TGTGCCAGCAGTCCCGCTCTAGGAGGTTCACCCCTCCACTTT. Residues: CASSPALGGSPLHF.

In its sample, this clone was seen once. The chain links TRBV7-9 to TRBJ1-2, with 9 bases aligning to TRBD1. The length of the CDR3 is 15 residues. The ends lost 3 bases at V and 7 bases at J; junction bases unmatched: 9. Germline-derived CDR1 and CDR2 are SEHNR and FQNEAQ (reference sequence). CDR3 sequence: CASSFTQGAAGGYTF. CDR3 nucleotides: TGTGCCAGCAGCTTTACACAGGGGGCAGCGGGTGGCTACACCTTC.

The chain employs TRBV7-8 and TRBJ2-7; D might be TRBD2 (6 bases). This CDR3 spans 15 amino acids. V lost 2 bases, J lost 3 bases, and 14 bases lay in between. Germline V gene lookup returns CDR1 SGHVS and CDR2 FQNEAQ. The CDR3 nucleotides read TGTGCCAGCAGCTTATGGGTCTTTAGCGGCTACGAGCAGTACTTC. Protein sequence: CASSLWVFSGYEQYF.

The rearrangement uses TRBV6-5 and TRBJ2-1, with 7 bases aligning to TRBD1. The V segment lost 7 bases and the J segment 9 bases; nucleotides outside the gene matches: 6. This CDR3 is built from 12 residues. The germline V gene encodes CDR1 MNHEY and CDR2 SVGAGI. This CDR3 reads CASMGRGTEQFF. For the CDR3, the DNA is TGTGCCAGCATGGGCAGGGGGACTGAGCAGTTCTTC.

The gene calls are TRBV2 and TRBJ1-4, with D possibly matching TRBD1 (5 bases). CDR1 and CDR2 (germline): SNHLY, FYNNEI. The CDR3 loop spans 12 amino acids. V shed 6 bases and J shed 8 bases, with 10 bases lying between them. The CDR3 bases are TGTGCCAGCAGCGGACAAGGGGAAAAACTGTTTTTT. It specifies CASSGQGEKLFF.

This clone was found once. The J gene is TRBJ2-5, the V gene TRBV7-2; TRBD2 matches 12 bases. The germline CDR1 and CDR2 sequences are SGHTA and FQGNSA. Unmatched junction bases numbered 9, after V lost 5 bases and J lost 2 bases. CDR3 length: 17 amino acids. The CDR3 region is CASSQTSGGPRQETQYF. Here the CDR3 DNA reads TGTGCCAGCAGCCAAACTAGCGGGGGGCCCAGACAAGAGACCCAGTACTTC. Combining the CDR3 with reference TRBV7-2 and TRBJ2-5 gives the whole variable domain GAGVSQSPSNKVTEKGKDVELRCDPISGHTALYWYRQSLGQGLEFLIYFQGNSAPDKSGLPSDRFSAERTGGSVSTLTIQRTQQEDSAVYLCASSQTSGGPRQETQYFGPGTRLLVL.

This sequence joins TRBV19 and TRBJ2-7; D may be TRBD2 (5 bases). Trimming pared 3 bases from V and 4 bases from J, leaving 7 bases between. Germline loops: CDR1 LNHDA, CDR2 SQIVND (reference sequence). This CDR3 is 12 amino acids long. As DNA, the CDR3 is TGTGCCAGTAGTATGCGCGGGTACGAGCAGTACTTC. It yields the protein CASSMRGYEQYF. Looking up the rest from reference TRBV19 and TRBJ2-7 gives the full variable domain: DGGITQSPKYLFRKEGQNVTLSCEQNLNHDAMYWYRQDPGQGLRLIYYSQIVNDFQKGDIAEGYSVSREKKESFPLTVTSAQKNPTAFYLCASSMRGYEQYFGPGTRLTVT.

This clone has only a few counts. This sequence joins TRBV2 and TRBJ1-2; the D is unclear. Per the germline V gene, CDR1 is SNHLY and CDR2 is FYNNEI. V was cut by 4 bases and J by 0 bases, with 12 bases left in between. The CDR3 is 15 residues long. DNA for the CDR3: TGTGCCAGCAGTGTACTCCCTCTAGCTAACTATGGCTACACCTTC. It translates to CASSVLPLANYGYTF. Together with reference TRBV2 and TRBJ1-2, the CDR3 gives the full variable domain: EPEVTQTPSHQVTQMGQEVILRCVPISNHLYFYWYRQILGQKVEFLVSFYNNEISEKSEIFDDQFSVERPDGSNFTLKIRSTKLEDSAMYFCASSVLPLANYGYTFGSGTRLTVV.

The chain couples TRBV7-3 to TRBJ2-1; D is possibly TRBD1 (5 bases). Germline V gene lookup returns CDR1 SGHTA and CDR2 FQGTGA. Trimming took off 5 bases at V and 3 bases at J, with 17 bases between the two ends. The CDR3 is 16 amino acids. The CDR3 protein is CASSGYDSGNYNEQFF. CDR3 nucleotides: TGTGCCAGCAGCGGCTACGACAGTGGAAACTACAATGAGCAGTTCTTC.